The next 20 T cell receptor beta chains were all read from a single sample in a study of CD8 T cells in ankylosing spondylitis. Study-level results: There was a TCR beta motif, made of several highly homologous variants, that appeared characteristic of ankylosing spondylitis blood.

TCRdb recomputed calls from the 5' RACE reads with MiXCR, one row per CDR3 protein. The sample shows tens of thousands of distinct CDR3 sequences, about 9% of them seen only once. No antigen has been assigned to these receptors. The sample was blood, either unsorted or a sorted T cell fraction (not recorded which). These receptors were taken from a male donor with ankylosing spondylitis.

The rearrangement links TRBV27 to TRBJ1-2; no firm D call. V was pared by 8 bases and J by 6 bases, with 10 bases between. The germline CDR1 and CDR2 sequences are MNHEY and SMNVEV (reference sequence). This CDR3 is 11 amino acids long. The CDR3 here is CASRALHGYTF. The CDR3 DNA follows: TGTGCCAGCCGCGCGCTTCATGGCTACACCTTC.

This clonotype occurred many times. V usage is TRBV20-1 and J usage is TRBJ2-3, with 7 bases lining up with TRBD2. CDR3 length equals 14 residues. The V segment lost 5 bases and the J segment 1 base; nucleotides outside the gene matches: 6. The germline V gene encodes CDR1 DFQATT and CDR2 SNEGSKA (reference sequence). CDR3 sequence (DNA): TGCAGTGCTCCCCTAAGCGGGGGCACAGATACGCAGTATTTT. Translation gives CSAPLSGGTDTQYF.

The chain employs TRBV29-1 and TRBJ2-7, with D hard to call. V dropped 3 bases and J dropped 0 bases, with 3 bases sitting between them. CDR3 size: 11 residues. Per germline, CDR1 SQVTM and CDR2 ANQGSEA. This chain's CDR3 is CSVEGSYEQYF. In DNA, the CDR3 is TGCAGCGTTGAGGGCTCCTACGAGCAGTACTTC.

The chain combines TRBV5-1 with TRBJ2-7; 10 positions match TRBD2. The germline V gene has CDR1 SGHRS and CDR2 YFSETQ. Germline trimming cut 4 bases from V and 3 bases from J; bases unmatched to any gene: 10. The CDR3 runs to 16 residues. CDR3 DNA sequence: TGCGCCAGCAGCCCGGGACTAGCGTACTTTAACTACGAGCAGTACGTC. This sequence encodes CASSPGLAYFNYEQYV.

At least ten counts were recorded for this clonotype. The rearrangement joins TRBV4-1 to TRBJ2-5; unclear D gene. CDR1 MGHRA and CDR2 YSYEKL come from the germline V gene. The CDR3 extends over 15 amino acids. V lost 1 base to trimming and J lost 4 bases, with 13 bases between them. Here the CDR3 reads CASSQGPPLGETQYF. The CDR3 DNA reads as TGCGCCAGCAGCCAAGGTCCTCCTTTGGGAGAGACCCAGTACTTC.

This chain uses TRBV11-2 with TRBJ1-1; D is uncertain. Germline CDR1 is SGHAT and CDR2 is FQNNGV. V was pared by 1 base and J by 5 bases, with 8 bases between. This CDR3 has 13 residues. CDR3 protein: CASSLVEWTEAFF. The CDR3 coding sequence is TGTGCCAGCAGCTTAGTGGAGTGGACTGAAGCTTTCTTT.

This clonotype has ten or more counts. The chain is built from TRBV7-9 and TRBJ2-1; 8 bases align to TRBD1. CDR1 is SEHNR and CDR2 is FQNEAQ in the germline V gene (reference sequence). V lost 5 bases and J lost 5; bases outside the gene matches: 5. CDR3 size: 14 residues. CDR3 sequence reads: CASSPRTGHNEQFF. In nucleotides, the CDR3 is TGTGCCAGCAGCCCCCGGACAGGGCACAATGAGCAGTTCTTC.

In DNA, the CDR3 is TGTGCCAGCAGCCCCGAAGTGAGCGGGACCTCCTCCTACAATGAGCAGTTCTTC. Protein: CASSPEVSGTSSYNEQFF. The chain joins TRBV7-6 to TRBJ2-1; 7 positions agree with TRBD2. The CDR3 totals 18 residues. With 5 bases clipped from V and 0 bases from J, the junction kept 13 bases outside the gene matches. Per the germline V gene, CDR1 is SGHVS and CDR2 is FNYEAQ.

This clonotype came up many times. The chain joins TRBV6-1 to TRBJ2-7; 9 bases are a match to TRBD2. The CDR3 spans 15 residues. J lost 3 bases, V lost 1 base, and 4 bases had no gene match. Germline V gives CDR1 MNHNS, CDR2 SASEGT. The CDR3 region has the DNA TGTGCCAGCAGTGAAGGACTAGCGGATCTCTACGAGCAGTACTTC. Translating it yields CASSEGLADLYEQYF.

This clonotype was detected many times. The chain is built from TRBV7-9 and TRBJ1-5; tentative D call: TRBD1 (5 bases). Germline V lookup: CDR1 SEHNR, CDR2 FQNEAQ (reference sequence). This CDR3 is built from 16 residues. The V end was cut by 5 bases, the J end by 10 bases, with 24 bases between. In DNA, the CDR3 is TGTGCCAGCAGCGGGACGGGGGAGTCTAACGTTAGCCCCCAGCATTTT. As protein: CASSGTGESNVSPQHF.

V and J are TRBV2 and TRBJ2-7, with 9 bases fitting TRBD2. The CDR3 totals 14 residues. The V gene's germline CDR1 is SNHLY and CDR2 FYNNEI. The V and J ends lost 4 bases and 4 bases, in that order; junction bases with no gene match: 5. In DNA form, the CDR3 reads TGTGCCAGCAGTGTGCGGGAGGGCCGATACGAGCAGTACGTC. Translation: CASSVREGRYEQYV.

This rearrangement joins TRBV6-1 to TRBJ1-1; unclear D gene. The germline V gene encodes CDR1 MNHNS and CDR2 SASEGT. The CDR3 is 15 amino acids. V gave up 1 base and J gave up 4 bases, with 13 bases separating them. CDR3 region: CASSEGADGSTEAFF. The CDR3 DNA reads TGTGCCAGCAGTGAAGGGGCGGACGGGAGCACTGAAGCTTTCTTT.

This clonotype occurred many times. CDR3 region: CASSLGHGGSYEQYV. In DNA form, the CDR3 reads TGTGCCAGCAGCTTGGGGCACGGCGGCTCCTACGAGCAGTACGTC. This sequence joins TRBV5-6 and TRBJ2-7, with no clear D. Trimming took off 0 bases at V and 0 bases at J, with 10 bases between the two ends. Germline-derived CDR1 and CDR2 are SGHDT and YYEEEE. The CDR3 extends over 15 amino acids.

In this sample, this clonotype turned up a few times. The chain combines TRBV20-1 with TRBJ2-3; TRBD2 is a possible D gene (6 bases). V was clipped by 6 bases and J by 2 bases, with 15 bases between them. Germline V lookup: CDR1 DFQATT, CDR2 SNEGSKA (reference sequence). The CDR3 totals 14 residues. The CDR3 spells CSASDYHFTDTQYF. The DNA for the CDR3 is TGCAGTGCCTCGGACTACCATTTCACAGATACGCAGTATTTT.

This clonotype was picked up many times. V and J are TRBV5-1 and TRBJ2-1, with D uncertain. Germline CDR1 and CDR2: SGHRS and YFSETQ. There are 12 residues in the CDR3. Trimming removed 4 bases from V and 10 bases from J, with 12 bases in between. CDR3 loop: CASSPSGREQFF. As DNA, the CDR3 is TGCGCCAGCAGCCCCTCGGGCAGAGAGCAGTTCTTC.

This clonotype was observed at least ten times. Here the CDR3 DNA reads TGCGCCAGCAGCTTGGCCGGTCAGGGCAGCAATCAGCCCCAGCATTTT. Translation gives CASSLAGQGSNQPQHF. The rearrangement links TRBV5-1 to TRBJ1-5; perhaps TRBD1 as D (5 bases). The CDR3 contains 16 residues. CDR1 is SGHRS and CDR2 is YFSETQ in the germline V gene. Trimming took 0 bases from V and 1 from J, leaving 11 bases between them.

The CDR3 DNA reads as TGTGCCAGCAGACCACTGGGGTACGAGCAGTACTTC. Translation: CASRPLGYEQYF. The J gene is TRBJ2-7, the V gene TRBV11-2, with D uncertain. This CDR3 has 12 residues. Trimming removed 6 bases from V and 4 bases from J, with 10 bases in between. The germline gives CDR1 SGHAT, CDR2 FQNNGV.

This clonotype has more than one count but fewer than ten. The chain joins TRBV5-1 to TRBJ2-5, with D unclear. Deletions cut 0 bases from V and 4 bases from J, with 7 bases between. This CDR3 spans 13 amino acids. Germline CDR1 is SGHRS and CDR2 is YFSETQ. CDR3 sequence (DNA): TGCGCCAGCAGCTTGGAGCTACCAGAGACCCAGTACTTC. Protein: CASSLELPETQYF.

This clonotype appeared a few times. The rearrangement uses TRBV30 and TRBJ1-1; D not certain. The CDR3 totals 13 residues. Germline V gives CDR1 GTSNPN, CDR2 SVGIG (reference sequence). Trimming stripped 2 bases from V and 7 bases from J, with 14 bases between. The CDR3: CAWSLSFRGEAFF. Here the CDR3 DNA reads TGTGCCTGGAGTCTTTCCTTCCGGGGTGAAGCTTTCTTT.

This clonotype was counted between two and nine times. The DNA of the CDR3 is TGTGCCAGCAGCGTAGACAGGGACATTGAGACCCAGTACTTC. Translation gives CASSVDRDIETQYF. J is TRBJ2-5 and V is TRBV9, with TRBD1 as a possible D gene (6 bases). The CDR3 runs 14 residues. V lost 0 bases and J lost 5, with 11 bases in between. CDR1 and CDR2 (germline): SGDLS, YYNGEE.